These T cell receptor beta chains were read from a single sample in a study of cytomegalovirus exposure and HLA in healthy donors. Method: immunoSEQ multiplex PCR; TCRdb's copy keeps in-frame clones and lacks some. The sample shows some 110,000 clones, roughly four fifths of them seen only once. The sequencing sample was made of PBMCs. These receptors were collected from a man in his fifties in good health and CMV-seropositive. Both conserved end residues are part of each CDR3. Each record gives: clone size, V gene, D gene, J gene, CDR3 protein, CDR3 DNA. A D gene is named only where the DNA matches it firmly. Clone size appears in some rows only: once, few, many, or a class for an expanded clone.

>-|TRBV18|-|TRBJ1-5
CASSPEREKPIQPQHF
TGTGCCAGCTCACCAGAGAGGGAAAAGCCCATTCAGCCCCAGCATTTT
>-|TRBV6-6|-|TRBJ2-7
CASSYSAGYEQYF
TGTGCCAGCAGTTACTCGGCAGGCTACGAGCAGTACTTC
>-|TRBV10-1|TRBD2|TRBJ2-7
CASSPRLAGASDEQYF
TGCGCCAGCAGTCCCCGACTAGCGGGAGCTAGCGACGAGCAGTACTTC
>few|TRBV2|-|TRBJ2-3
CARSAPSTDTQYF
TGTGCCAGAAGCGCTCCAAGCACAGATACGCAGTATTTT
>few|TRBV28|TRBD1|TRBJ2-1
CASSSPGTVYNEQFF
TGTGCCAGCAGTTCCCCCGGGACAGTCTACAATGAGCAGTTCTTC
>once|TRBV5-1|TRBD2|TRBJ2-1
CASRTSGDNEQFF
TGCGCCAGCCGGACTAGCGGAGACAATGAGCAGTTCTTC
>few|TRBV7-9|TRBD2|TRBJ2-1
CASSPTGTRFHEQFF
TGTGCCAGCAGCCCGACCGGGACTAGGTTTCATGAGCAGTTCTTC
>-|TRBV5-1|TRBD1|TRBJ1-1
CASSLSRGEWAFF
TGCGCCAGCAGCTTGAGCAGGGGGGAATGGGCTTTCTTT
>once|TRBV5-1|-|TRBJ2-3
CASSLVGPGDTQYF
TGCGCCAGCAGCTTGGTCGGACCGGGGGATACGCAGTATTTT
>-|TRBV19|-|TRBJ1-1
CASSMWAGTEAFF
TGTGCCAGTAGTATGTGGGCAGGCACTGAAGCTTTCTTT
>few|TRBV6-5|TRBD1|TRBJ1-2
CASRRDSNYGYTF
TGTGCCAGCAGGCGGGACAGCAACTATGGCTACACCTTC
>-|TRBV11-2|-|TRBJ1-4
CASSLIGTRGEKLFF
TGTGCCAGCAGCTTAATTGGGACAAGGGGGGAAAAACTGTTTTTT
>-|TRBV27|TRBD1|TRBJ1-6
CASSRTGPDSPLHF
TGTGCCAGCAGCAGGACAGGGCCGGATTCACCCCTCCACTTT
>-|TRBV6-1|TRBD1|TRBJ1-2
CAIRGGWGYTF
TGTGCCATCAGGGGGGGGTGGGGCTACACCTTC
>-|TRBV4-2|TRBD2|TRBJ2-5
CASSRTSGSGETQYF
TGTGCCAGCAGCCGGACTAGCGGGAGTGGAGAGACCCAGTACTTC
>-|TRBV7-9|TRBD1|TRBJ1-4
CASSPIGGGGDEKLFF
TGTGCCAGCAGCCCCATTGGAGGGGGCGGAGATGAAAAACTGTTTTTT
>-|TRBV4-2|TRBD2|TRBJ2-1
CASSPGATSGSIHNEQFF
TGTGCCAGCAGCCCGGGCGCGACTAGCGGGAGTATCCACAATGAGCAGTTCTTC
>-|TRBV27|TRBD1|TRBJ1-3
CASSSLDRSSGNTIYF
TGTGCCAGCAGTTCCCTGGACAGGAGCTCTGGAAACACCATATATTTT
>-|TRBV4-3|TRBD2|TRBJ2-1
CASSQALGGYGYNEQFF
TGCGCCAGCAGCCAGGCCCTGGGGGGGTATGGGTACAATGAGCAGTTCTTC
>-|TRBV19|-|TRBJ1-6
CATGRQGGSPLHF
TGTGCCACCGGTAGGCAGGGAGGTTCACCCCTCCACTTT
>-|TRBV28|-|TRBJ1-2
CASTDGGGNYGYTF
TGTGCCAGCACCGATGGGGGCGGTAACTATGGCTACACCTTC
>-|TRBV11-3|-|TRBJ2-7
CASSPLWGHYEQYF
TGTGCCAGCAGCCCCCTATGGGGCCACTACGAGCAGTACTTC
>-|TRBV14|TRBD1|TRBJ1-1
CASSHTLYYRDRGEAFF
TGTGCCAGCAGCCACACATTATACTACCGGGACAGGGGTGAAGCTTTCTTT
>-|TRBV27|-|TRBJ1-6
CASRGGSSSYNSPLHF
TGTGCCAGCAGAGGTGGATCTAGCTCCTATAATTCACCCCTCCACTTT
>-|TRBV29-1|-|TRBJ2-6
CSVEVLSGADSGANVLTF
TGCAGCGTTGAAGTTTTGAGTGGGGCGGACTCTGGGGCCAACGTCCTGACTTTC
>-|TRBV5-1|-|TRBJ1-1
CASSSSGTLNTEAFF
TGCGCCAGCAGCTCCTCCGGGACATTGAACACTGAAGCTTTCTTT
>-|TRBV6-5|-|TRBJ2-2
CASARGNANTGELFF
TGTGCCTCAGCGAGAGGGAATGCGAACACCGGGGAGCTGTTTTTT
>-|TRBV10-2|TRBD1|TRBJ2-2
CASRTGDTNTGELFF
TGCGCCAGCAGAACAGGGGATACGAACACCGGGGAGCTGTTTTTT
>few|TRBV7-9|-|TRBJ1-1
CASSFRVNTEAFF
TGTGCCAGCAGCTTTCGGGTCAACACTGAAGCTTTCTTT
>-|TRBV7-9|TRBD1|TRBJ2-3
CASSSMDRVGDTQYF
TGTGCCAGCAGCTCTATGGACAGGGTTGGAGATACGCAGTATTTT
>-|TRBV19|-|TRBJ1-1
CASLAAFRTEAFF
TGTGCCAGTCTGGCCGCATTCCGAACTGAAGCTTTCTTT
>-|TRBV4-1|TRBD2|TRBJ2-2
CASSPPIPGGTGELFF
TGCGCCAGCAGCCCACCTATACCGGGGGGCACCGGGGAGCTGTTTTTT